This T cell receptor (beta chain) came from a study of blood T cell repertoires in COVID-19. Original analysis: Scientists estimated how many nucleated cells there were by amplifying reference gene primers. Sequencing used immunoSEQ multiplex PCR; TCRdb keeps in-frame clones, though not all of them. V and J calls and clone size are as listed in that table; D and trimming were resolved from the DNA. Of some 260,000 clones listed, about 80% were seen once; the top ten hold 8.9%. V lost 4 bases, J lost 0 bases, and 2 bases stayed unmatched. In germline, CDR1 is SGHRS, CDR2 YFSETQ. This CDR3 has 15 residues.

The sample was peripheral blood. This sequence joins TRBV5-1 and TRBJ2-3; the match to TRBD2 covers 10 bases. This TCR was sampled from an elderly man with acute or convalescent COVID-19. The CDR3 reads CASSRTSGSTDTQYF. In nucleotides, the CDR3 is TGCGCCAGCAGCCGGACTAGCGGTAGCACAGATACGCAGTATTTT. The full variable domain, in which reference TRBV5-1 and TRBJ2-3 provide the parts outside the CDR3, is KAGVTQTPRYLIKTRGQQVTLSCSPISGHRSVSWYQQTPGQGLQFLFEYFSETQRNKGNFPGRFSGRQFSNSRSEMNVSTLELGDSALYLCASSRTSGSTDTQYFGPGTRLTVL.